This entry is about one T cell receptor beta chain. Its target is not known. This sample stems from a study of pediatric ulcerative colitis. The assay was run at survey level. Produced via immunoSEQ multiplex PCR; TCRdb's table is partial and in-frame only. This sample carries over 10,000 clones, about 74% of them seen once, and the ten largest clones take approximately 4.2%. During colonoscopy, one to two rectal pinch biopsies were collected. This CDR3 has 15 amino acids. Germline CDR1 is SGHTA and CDR2 is FQGNSA. The germline V and J ends were trimmed by 1 base and 2 bases, with 9 bases remaining between them. Findings and caveats of the study: No controls had the two rectal clonotypes shared by ulcerative colitis patients. Blood samples from a couple of patients yielded substantially fewer templates and were excluded from blood-rectal overlap analysis.

The sequencing input was gut tissue. The sequence was collected from a boy aged 10-17 years who was a control in a study of pediatric ulcerative colitis. The V call is TRBV7-2, the J call TRBJ1-5; D is perhaps TRBD1 (5 bases). CDR3 amino acids: CASSLGGGGNQPQHF. CDR3 DNA sequence: TGTGCCAGCAGCTTAGGGGGGGGAGGCAATCAGCCCCAGCATTTT.